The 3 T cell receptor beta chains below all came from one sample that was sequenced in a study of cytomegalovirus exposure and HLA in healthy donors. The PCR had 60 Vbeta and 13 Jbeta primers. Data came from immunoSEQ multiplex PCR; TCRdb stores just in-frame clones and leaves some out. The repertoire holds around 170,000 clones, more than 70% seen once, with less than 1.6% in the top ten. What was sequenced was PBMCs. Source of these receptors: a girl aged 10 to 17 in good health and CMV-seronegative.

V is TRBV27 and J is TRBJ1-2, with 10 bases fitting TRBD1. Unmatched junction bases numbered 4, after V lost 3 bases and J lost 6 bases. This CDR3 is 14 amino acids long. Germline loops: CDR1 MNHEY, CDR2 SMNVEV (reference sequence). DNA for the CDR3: TGTGCCAGCAGTTTGGTCGGGACAGGGGATGGCTACACCTTC. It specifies CASSLVGTGDGYTF.

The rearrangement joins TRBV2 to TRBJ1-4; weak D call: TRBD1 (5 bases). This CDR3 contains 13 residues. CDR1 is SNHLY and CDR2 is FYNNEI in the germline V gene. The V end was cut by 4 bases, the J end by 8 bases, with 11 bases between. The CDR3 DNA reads TGTGCCAGCAGTGTAGGACATTTAGAAAAACTGTTTTTT. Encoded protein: CASSVGHLEKLFF. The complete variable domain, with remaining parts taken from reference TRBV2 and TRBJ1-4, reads EPEVTQTPSHQVTQMGQEVILRCVPISNHLYFYWYRQILGQKVEFLVSFYNNEISEKSEIFDDQFSVERPDGSNFTLKIRSTKLEDSAMYFCASSVGHLEKLFFGSGTQLSVL.

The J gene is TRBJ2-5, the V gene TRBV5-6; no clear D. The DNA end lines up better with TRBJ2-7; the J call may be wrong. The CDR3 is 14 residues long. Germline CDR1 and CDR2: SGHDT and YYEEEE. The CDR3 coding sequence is TGTGCCAGCAGCTTACGCCCGGAGTCCTACGAGCAGTACTTC. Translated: CASSLRPESYEQYF.